This is a list of T cell receptor beta chains from one sample in a study of PD-L1 blockade in urothelial cancer. Assay: immunoSEQ multiplex PCR; the TCRdb copy retains only in-frame clones and omits some. The repertoire consists of around 130,000 clones, with about four fifths occurring once and the leading ten covering 2.5% to 3.5%. Sequences were derived from PBMCs, sampled around atezolizumab (anti-PD-L1) treatment. Receptor source: a man aged 50 to 59 with urothelial cancer. The CDR3 runs from the conserved cysteine through the conserved F or W.

V gene	CDR3 length	J gene	CDR3 protein
TRBV25-1	16	TRBJ2-5	CASSPHGPRRAETQYF
TRBV5-1	15	TRBJ1-1	CASSFGQELNTEAFF
TRBV18	15	TRBJ1-1	CASSPRQGVDTEAFF
TRBV27	16	TRBJ2-5	CASPLDRVGRKETQYF
TRBV7-8	14	TRBJ1-6	CASSPASRDSPLHF
TRBV27	15	TRBJ2-7	CASSPDRVWPYEQYF
TRBV5-1	16	TRBJ2-2	CASSPGLGSVVGELFF
TRBV5-6	15	TRBJ2-5	CASSLEVYSSRTQYF
TRBV6-1	14	TRBJ1-1	CASSEAQRNTEAFF
TRBV5-1	15	TRBJ2-1	CASSSTSGSVNEQFF
TRBV9	19	TRBJ2-1	CASSHAGPFKTLPYNEQFF
TRBV19	15	TRBJ2-1	CASSRTGAAMGEQFF
TRBV5-1	16	TRBJ2-2	CASSWNPGVNTGELFF
TRBV5-1	15	TRBJ2-2	CASSLGLENTGELFF
TRBV30	14	TRBJ1-1	CAWRGQGFYTEAFF
TRBV28	15	TRBJ2-1	CASRRASSSYNEQFF
TRBV9	16	TRBJ2-7	CASSVGSSGVQGEQYF
TRBV6-6	14	TRBJ1-3	CASRTTGVANTIYF
TRBV4-1	16	TRBJ2-3	CASSHLRPGVGDTQYF
TRBV29-1	18	TRBJ2-3	CSALGTSGRRGPTDTQYF
TRBV11-2	15	TRBJ2-7	CASSYRRQVEYEQYF
TRBV7-2	13	TRBJ2-7	CASSLDLRKEQYF
TRBV7-3	13	TRBJ1-4	CASSLRLGEKLFF
TRBV30	12	TRBJ2-7	CAWGTGFYEQYF
TRBV4-1	18	TRBJ1-5	CASSQGVAHPDSNQPQHF
TRBV4-1	14	TRBJ2-1	CASSQDGRELEQFF
TRBV7-9	14	TRBJ2-5	CASTLSGPIETQYF
TRBV2	15	TRBJ2-3	CASSGMGQTTDTQYF
TRBV6-5	14	TRBJ2-6	CASRDYSGANVLTF
TRBV30	13	TRBJ1-4	CAWSVKSQGKLFF
TRBV10-2	16	TRBJ2-1	CASSESTSGSGREQFF
TRBV28	17	TRBJ2-7	CASSLSGLAGTPYEQYF
TRBV6-1	14	TRBJ2-7	CASGQGGDAHEQYF
TRBV5-8	18	TRBJ1-1	CASKRYFGTGSQGTEAFF